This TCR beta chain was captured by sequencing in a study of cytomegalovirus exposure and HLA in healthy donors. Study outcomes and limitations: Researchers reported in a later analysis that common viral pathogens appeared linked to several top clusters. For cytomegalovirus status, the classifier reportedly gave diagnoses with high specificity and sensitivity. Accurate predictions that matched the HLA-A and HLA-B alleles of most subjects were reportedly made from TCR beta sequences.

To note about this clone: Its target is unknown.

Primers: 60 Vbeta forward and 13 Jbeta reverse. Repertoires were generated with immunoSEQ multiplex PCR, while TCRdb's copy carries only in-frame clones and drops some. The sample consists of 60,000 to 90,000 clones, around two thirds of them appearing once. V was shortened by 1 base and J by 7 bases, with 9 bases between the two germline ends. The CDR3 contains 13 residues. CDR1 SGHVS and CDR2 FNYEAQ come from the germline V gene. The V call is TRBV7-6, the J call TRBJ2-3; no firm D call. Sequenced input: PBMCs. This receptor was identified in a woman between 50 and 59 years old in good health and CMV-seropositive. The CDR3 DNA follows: TGTGCCAGCAGCTTAGGGCTTCAGTATACGCAGTATTTT. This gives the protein CASSLGLQYTQYF.